This TCR beta chain was sequenced for a study of technical replicates of blood from several donors. Profiling relied on immunoSEQ multiplex PCR, and the TCRdb table lists in-frame clones only, not all of them. The sample yields about 57,000 clones, around 84% seen once. The germline CDR1 and CDR2 sequences are PRHDT and FYEKMQ (reference sequence). The ends lost 0 bases at V and 1 base at J; junction bases unmatched: 4. The CDR3 is made up of 17 amino acids. The chain is built from TRBV13 and TRBJ2-3, with TRBD1 matching over 10 bases. Sequencing input: PBMCs. This clonotype was sampled from a human donor in good health. Some clones in this sample may be carry-over from other donors' samples. CDR3 bases: TGTGCCAGCAGCTTAGGCGCGGGGACAGGGGGCACAGATACGCAGTATTTT. This codes for CASSLGAGTGGTDTQYF.